The entry that follows covers one TCR beta chain sequence. Its matching antigen is unknown. These data originate in a study of radiotherapy plus CTLA-4 blockade in lung cancer. Study-wide results and limits: The best predictor of response was reported to be early blood T cell clone dynamics, with interferon-beta.

Measured with immunoSEQ multiplex PCR; TCRdb has only the in-frame clones, and not every one. The repertoire holds over 100,000 clones, with roughly 80% as singletons. Trimming stripped 3 bases from V and 6 bases from J, with 14 bases between. Looked up from germline, CDR1 is SGDLS and CDR2 is YYNGEE. This CDR3 region has 14 residues. The input for sequencing was peripheral blood, taken from a patient treated with radiotherapy plus ipilimumab. This chain connects TRBV9 to TRBJ2-3, with a possible D match to TRBD1 (5 bases). The TCR originated in a human donor with non-small cell lung cancer that progressed on radiotherapy plus ipilimumab. Some clones in this sample may be carry-over from other donors' samples. CDR3 coding DNA: TGTGCCAGCAGCGAGAGACAGAGCCAGGATACGCAGTATTTT. It specifies CASSERQSQDTQYF.